The source of this TCR beta chain is a study of CD8 T cells in Susac syndrome (dated by TCRdb to the late 2010s). For the wider study: Of the Susac syndrome patients who were sequenced, under ten were in clinical remission while more than five had clinically active disease. Susac syndrome patients were therapy-naive, on corticosteroids (some also receiving IVIg), or on IVIg alone at blood withdrawal. Repertoire sequencing was used to test whether CD8+ T cell activation and differentiation in Susac syndrome was antigen driven.

From cysteine to phenylalanine, the CDR3 is 16 amino acids long. Left in the record is the CDR3 DNA by itself, 48 bases read in frame from the first base. V and J lose 0 bases and 0 bases, and a span of 9 bases separates them. The germline V gene specifies SGHRS as CDR1 and YFSETQ as CDR2. High-throughput TCR beta sequencing profiled peripheral blood CD8+ and CD4+ T cells from healthy donors, Susac syndrome patients and multiple sclerosis patients. The Susac syndrome patients fulfilled recently defined diagnostic criteria for either definite or probable disease. Bulk CD8+ and CD4+ T cells were purified by magnetic negative isolation, whereas CD8+ TEMRA cells were enriched by FACS. Blood was drawn into EDTA tubes, processed within 24 hours, and PBMCs were isolated by density gradient centrifugation. PBMCs destined for TCR sequencing were cryopreserved in liquid nitrogen and later thawed in a 37 °C water bath. The sorted or isolated CD4+, CD8+ and CD8+ TEMRA cells had a purity of 90% or higher.

RNA was extracted using the RNeasy kit, and roughly 0.45 to 1 ug of the RNA was reverse transcribed with random hexamers. The immunoSEQ multiplex PCR assay, which covers 54 Vbeta and 13 Jbeta segments, was used to amplify TCR beta CDR3 regions. PCR amplification bias was corrected by using a synthetic template baseline for primer optimization and computational correction. Regarding the original processing steps: Reads were assigned to V, D and J genes according to IMGT and analyzed in immunoSEQ Analyzer, with only productive sequences retained. To calculate clonality, Shannon entropy was normalized by log2 of the number of productive unique sequences and then subtracted from one. Public and private clones were assessed among the 100 most prevalent clones of each patient and control. Susac-specific clones were defined as absent from healthy and MS cohorts, around 1,000 published viral clones and other ImmuneACCESS disease sequences. Clones were called with MiXCR by TCRdb after fastp trimmed the public reads at Q25, and only in-frame beta chains were retained. CDR3 protein sequences are deduplicated, and each keeps its most common genes and DNA. TCRdb assigned the V and J calls; the authors' analysis was not used. The sample contains 150,000 to 200,000 distinct CDR3 sequences, roughly 95% of them found a single time. The ten largest clonotypes hold approximately 0.12% of the sample.

With regard to this clonotype: The antigen this receptor binds is unknown. No clone much larger than this one lies a single base away; base qualities are absent.

What the research found in general, with its limitations: In the CD4+ T cell repertoire of Susac syndrome patients, clonal expansion was not detected. The number of individuals in the TCR sequencing and HLA analysis was acknowledged as relatively small.

The receptor was isolated from a human donor with Susac syndrome. The sequenced sample was CD4+ T cells from PBMCs. The chain is made from TRBV5-1 and TRBJ2-2, with no confident D gene call. CDR3 protein: CASSLVFGSNTGELFF. Read as DNA, the sequence is TGCGCCAGCAGCTTGGTGTTTGGGTCGAACACCGGGGAGCTGTTTTTT.